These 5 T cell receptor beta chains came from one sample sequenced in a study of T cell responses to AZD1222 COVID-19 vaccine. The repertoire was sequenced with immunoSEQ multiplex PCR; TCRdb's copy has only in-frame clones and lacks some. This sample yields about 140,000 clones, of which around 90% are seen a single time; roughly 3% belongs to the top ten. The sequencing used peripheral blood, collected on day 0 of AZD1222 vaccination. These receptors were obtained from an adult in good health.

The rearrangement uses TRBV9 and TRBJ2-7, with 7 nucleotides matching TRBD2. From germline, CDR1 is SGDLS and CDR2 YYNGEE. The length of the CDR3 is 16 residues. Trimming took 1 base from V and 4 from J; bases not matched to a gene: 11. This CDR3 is CASSVSSGLDGYEQYF. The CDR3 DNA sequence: TGTGCCAGCAGCGTATCTAGCGGACTTGACGGGTACGAGCAGTACTTC.

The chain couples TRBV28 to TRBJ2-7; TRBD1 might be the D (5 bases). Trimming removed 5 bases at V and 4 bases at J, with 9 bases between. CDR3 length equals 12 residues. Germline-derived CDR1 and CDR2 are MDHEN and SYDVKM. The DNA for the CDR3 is TGTGCCAGCAGTCAACAGGAGTACGAGCAGTACTTC. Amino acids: CASSQQEYEQYF.

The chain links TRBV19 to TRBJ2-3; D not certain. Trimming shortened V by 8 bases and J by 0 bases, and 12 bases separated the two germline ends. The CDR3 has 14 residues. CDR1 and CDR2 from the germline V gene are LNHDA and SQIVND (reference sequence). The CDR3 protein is CASAAVTSTDTQYF. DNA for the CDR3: TGTGCCAGTGCCGCGGTTACTAGCACAGATACGCAGTATTTT. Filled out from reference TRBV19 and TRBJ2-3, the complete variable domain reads DGGITQSPKYLFRKEGQNVTLSCEQNLNHDAMYWYRQDPGQGLRLIYYSQIVNDFQKGDIAEGYSVSREKKESFPLTVTSAQKNPTAFYLCASAAVTSTDTQYFGPGTRLTVL.

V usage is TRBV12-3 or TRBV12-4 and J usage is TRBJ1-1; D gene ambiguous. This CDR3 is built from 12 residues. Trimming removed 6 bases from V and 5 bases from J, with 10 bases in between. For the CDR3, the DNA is TGTGCCAGCAGGCCTGGGGAGACTGAAGCTTTCTTT. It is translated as CASRPGETEAFF.

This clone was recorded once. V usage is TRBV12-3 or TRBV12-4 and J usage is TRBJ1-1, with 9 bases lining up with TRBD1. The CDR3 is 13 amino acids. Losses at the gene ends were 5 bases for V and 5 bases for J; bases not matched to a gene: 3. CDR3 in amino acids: CASSGTGWTEAFF. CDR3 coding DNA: TGTGCCAGCAGTGGGACAGGGTGGACTGAAGCTTTCTTT.